Listed below are T cell receptor beta chains from one sample, sequenced in a study of cytomegalovirus exposure and HLA in healthy donors. Profiled with immunoSEQ multiplex PCR; TCRdb holds only in-frame clones, not every one. Here the sample spans 80,000 to 100,000 clones, under 75% being singletons. The specimen sequenced was PBMCs. These receptors all come from a female donor in good health and CMV-seronegative. The CDR3 runs from the conserved cysteine through the conserved F or W. The D gene is left open where the match is weak. A row's size may be missing; if present it is once, few, many or a size class.

j_gene	abundance	v_gene	d_gene	CDR3nt	CDR3aa
TRBJ2-5	NA	TRBV5-5	NA	TGTGCCAGCAGTATATTTACGGGGGTGAGGCAAGAGACCCAGTACTTC	CASSIFTGVRQETQYF
TRBJ2-1	NA	TRBV6-5	TRBD1	TGTGCCAGCAGTTACTACAGGACAGGGTCGTACAATGAGCAGTTCTTC	CASSYYRTGSYNEQFF
TRBJ2-6	NA	TRBV30	TRBD2	TGTGCCTGGAAGCGGGGGCGGTTACCTGGGGCCAACGTCCTGACTTTC	CAWKRGRLPGANVLTF
TRBJ2-1	NA	TRBV5-4	NA	TGTGCCAGCAGCCTGATTACAGGGAGCTCCTACAATGAGCAGTTCTTC	CASSLITGSSYNEQFF
TRBJ2-5	NA	TRBV27	TRBD1	TGTGCCAGCAGTTTGACAGGGGCCGTCCAAGAGACCCAGTACTTC	CASSLTGAVQETQYF
TRBJ2-7	NA	TRBV27	TRBD2	TGTGCCAGCAGTATGACTAGCGGGAGGACTTACGAGCAGTACTTC	CASSMTSGRTYEQYF
TRBJ1-2	NA	TRBV5-1	NA	TGCGCCAGCAGCTTGCGGGGGGACTATGGCTACACCTTC	CASSLRGDYGYTF
TRBJ1-1	few	TRBV5-1	NA	TGCGCCAGCAGCTTGCTAGGGGGGGGCACTGAAGCTTTCTTT	CASSLLGGGTEAFF
TRBJ2-1	NA	TRBV5-1	NA	TGCGCCAGCAGCTTGGCCCCACTCAATGAGCAGTTCTTC	CASSLAPLNEQFF
TRBJ2-7	NA	TRBV7-7	TRBD1	TGTGCTAGCAGCCCCAGGACAGGGAGTTACGAGCAGTACTTC	CASSPRTGSYEQYF
TRBJ2-1	once	TRBV19	TRBD2	TGTGCCAGTAGCCCGGGACTAGGCTTCAATGAGCAGTTCTTC	CASSPGLGFNEQFF
TRBJ2-7	few	TRBV7-9	NA	TGTGCCAGCAGCTGGGCTGATACCTACGAGCAGTACTTC	CASSWADTYEQYF
TRBJ2-6	NA	TRBV2	TRBD2	TGTGCCAGCAGACTAGCGGCCGGTTTGGGGGCCAACGTCCTGACTTTC	CASRLAAGLGANVLTF
TRBJ1-6	NA	TRBV27	NA	TGTGCCAGCAGTTTACAGGGTTATAATTCACCCCTCCACTTT	CASSLQGYNSPLHF
TRBJ1-4	NA	TRBV12-5	NA	TGTGCTAGTGGTTCCACCTCCAGGGTTAATGAAAAACTGTTTTTT	CASGSTSRVNEKLFF
TRBJ2-2	once	TRBV5-1	TRBD2	TGCGCCAGCAGCCAAACGACTAGCGCCGGGGAGCTGTTTTTT	CASSQTTSAGELFF
TRBJ1-6	once	TRBV7-2	TRBD1	TGTGCCAGCAGCCAGGGACAGGCGAGGTCACCCCTCCACTTT	CASSQGQARSPLHF
TRBJ2-2	few	TRBV6-4	TRBD1	TGTGCCAGCAGTGAAGGGACAGGGAACACCGGGGAGCTGTTTTTT	CASSEGTGNTGELFF
TRBJ2-7	NA	TRBV28	NA	TGTGCCAGCACCACGGACAGCTACGAGCAGTACTTC	CASTTDSYEQYF
TRBJ2-3	NA	TRBV28	TRBD1	TGTGCCAGCGGGTACCCGGACAGGGTTGGGACAGATACGCAGTATTTT	CASGYPDRVGTDTQYF
TRBJ2-1	NA	TRBV4-3	TRBD2	TGCGCCAGCAGCCAAGATCGCAGCGGGGGGGCCCGTGAGCAGTTCTTC	CASSQDRSGGAREQFF
TRBJ1-1	NA	TRBV18	TRBD1	TGTGCCAGCTCACCGACAGGGAGTGAGACTGAAGCTTTCTTT	CASSPTGSETEAFF
TRBJ2-5	NA	TRBV4-2	TRBD2	TGTGCCAGCAGCCAAGGGACTAGGGTTCCAGAGACCCAGTACTTC	CASSQGTRVPETQYF
TRBJ2-7	NA	TRBV6-5	TRBD1	TGTGCCAGCAGTAGCCCGACAGGGCCCGTTTACGAGCAGTACTTC	CASSSPTGPVYEQYF
TRBJ1-3	NA	TRBV7-9	NA	TGTGCCAGCAGCTTACACTCCAGGGCCGCGGATGGAAACACCATATATTTT	CASSLHSRAADGNTIYF
TRBJ2-2	NA	TRBV6-5	NA	TGTGCCAGCAGTTACTCCTCGTCCGGGGAGCTGTTTTTT	CASSYSSSGELFF
TRBJ2-1	NA	TRBV30	NA	TGTGCCTGGAGTGTAACGGGTGAGCAGTTCTTC	CAWSVTGEQFF
TRBJ2-7	NA	TRBV5-1	TRBD1	TGCGCCAGCAGCTTGGGGGGGACAGCCACGACCTACGAGCAGTACTTC	CASSLGGTATTYEQYF
TRBJ2-1	NA	TRBV27	TRBD2	TGTGCCAGCAGTAAGGGGACTAGCGGGACTGATGAGCAGTTCTTC	CASSKGTSGTDEQFF
TRBJ2-7	NA	TRBV5-4	TRBD2	TGTGCCAGCAGCTTGGAGCCTAGCGGGGGTGGCGAGCAGTACTTC	CASSLEPSGGGEQYF
TRBJ1-1	NA	TRBV4-1	NA	TGCGCCAGCAGCCAAGATCCAGGGGCAGCTGGAACTGAAGCTTTCTTT	CASSQDPGAAGTEAFF
TRBJ2-1	NA	TRBV5-4	TRBD1	TGTGCCAGCAGCGCAAAGACAGGGTTCGACAATGAGCAGTTCTTC	CASSAKTGFDNEQFF
TRBJ2-2	NA	TRBV5-1	TRBD2	TGCGCCAGCAGCTCGCTAGCGGGGGGGAACACCGGGGAGCTGTTTTTT	CASSSLAGGNTGELFF
TRBJ2-7	NA	TRBV6-5	TRBD2	TGTGCCAGCACATTGTCGGGGGAGGGCCGGTACGAGCAGTACTTC	CASTLSGEGRYEQYF
TRBJ2-1	NA	TRBV12-2	NA	TGTGCAAGTCGCTTAGGTGGATGGGCGGGAGGGCCAAATGAGCAGTTCTTC	CASRLGGWAGGPNEQFF
TRBJ2-1	few	TRBV25-1	NA	TGTGCCAGCACGGCCGGGAGCTCCTACAATGAGCAGTTCTTC	CASTAGSSYNEQFF
TRBJ1-1	NA	TRBV28	NA	TGTGCCAGCAGTCCCACCGGGAGCGCTTTCTTT	CASSPTGSAFF
TRBJ2-2	NA	TRBV9	TRBD1	TGTGCCAGCAGCGGACAGGGGACTTACACCGGGGAGCTGTTTTTT	CASSGQGTYTGELFF
TRBJ2-1	NA	TRBV19	TRBD2	TGTGCCAGTAGTATAGATGTGGGGGGGGGATACAATGAGCAGTTCTTC	CASSIDVGGGYNEQFF
TRBJ2-2	NA	TRBV7-2	NA	TGTGCCAGCAGCTTAGAGGGACATACCGGGGAGCTGTTTTTT	CASSLEGHTGELFF
TRBJ2-5	NA	TRBV5-6	TRBD2	TGTGCCAGCAGCCCCCCAGCGGGGCTAGAGACCCAGTACTTC	CASSPPAGLETQYF
TRBJ1-5	NA	TRBV13	NA	TGTGCCAGCAGCCCGAGGGGGGGACAGCCCCAGCATTTT	CASSPRGGQPQHF
TRBJ2-5	few	TRBV5-1	TRBD1	TGCGCCAGCAGCTCCGGGACAGGGCGAGAGACCCAGTACTTC	CASSSGTGRETQYF
TRBJ2-1	few	TRBV10-1	NA	TGCGCCAGCAGCCTCCGACAGGATCCCTACAATGAGCAGTTCTTC	CASSLRQDPYNEQFF
TRBJ1-4	NA	TRBV6-5	NA	TGTGCCAGCAGCTATTCATCAACTAATGAAAAACTGTTTTTT	CASSYSSTNEKLFF
TRBJ1-6	NA	TRBV14	TRBD1	TGTGCCAGCAGCCCAAAGAAGGAGGGACAGAGAAATTCACCCCTCCACTTT	CASSPKKEGQRNSPLHF
TRBJ2-3	few	TRBV18	NA	TGTGCCAGCTCTGGCGGCCACACAGATACGCAGTATTTT	CASSGGHTDTQYF
TRBJ2-1	few	TRBV7-9	NA	TGTGCCAGCAGCCCCGAGGGGGACAATGAGCAGTTCTTC	CASSPEGDNEQFF